Below, 9 T cell receptor beta chains from the same sample are listed, as sequenced in a study of blood T cells in healthy people across ages. A second PCR of 7 to 11 cycles used a sample-barcoded 5' primer and a J-beta primer mix. TCRdb independently ran MiXCR on the 5' RACE reads; one entry per CDR3 protein. The data show 800,000 or so distinct CDR3 sequences, about 25% seen once. The data were also submitted as part of a second study, on T cells of mothers and their children.

The sequencing input was blood. These receptors originate from a boy aged 10-17 years in good health.

This clonotype was recorded at least ten times. V gene TRBV29-1 combines with J gene TRBJ2-5; D ambiguous. Germline V gene data show CDR1 as SQVTM and CDR2 as ANQGSEA. The CDR3 contains 12 residues. The V end was cut by 5 bases, the J end by 5 bases, with 12 bases between. CDR3 loop: CSVSLEFETQYF. The CDR3 nucleotides read TGCAGCGTTTCGTTGGAATTCGAGACCCAGTACTTC.

The gene calls are TRBV5-1 and TRBJ2-6; D is possibly TRBD2 (6 bases). The germline V gene has CDR1 SGHRS and CDR2 YFSETQ. CDR3 length equals 17 residues. The V and J ends lost 6 bases and 0 bases respectively, with 16 bases between them. The DNA of the CDR3 is TGCGCCAGCAACTCCGGTGGGGGGAGCTCTGGGGCCAACGTCCTGACTTTC. Amino acids: CASNSGGGSSGANVLTF.

In this sample, this clonotype turned up a few times. This chain links TRBV7-9 with TRBJ1-5; TRBD1 is a possible D gene (5 bases). V was shortened by 2 bases and J by 3 bases, with 8 bases between the two germline ends. This CDR3 contains 14 residues. The germline gives CDR1 SEHNR, CDR2 FQNEAQ (reference sequence). Here the CDR3 DNA reads TGTGCCAGCAGCTTACCAGGGATCAATCAGCCCCAGCATTTT. The encoded protein is CASSLPGINQPQHF.

This clonotype has a count of ten or more. The rearrangement uses TRBV29-1 and TRBJ2-7, with no clear D. This CDR3 contains 15 residues. Trimming pared 0 bases from V and 2 bases from J, leaving 14 bases between. Germline V gene sequence: CDR1 SQVTM, CDR2 ANQGSEA. The CDR3 DNA reads TGCAGCGTTGAAGATGCGTCGCAGGAAACCTACGAGCAGTACTTC. It is translated as CSVEDASQETYEQYF.

A word on this clonotype: The junction does not match germline at one end; this may be a read error. This chain connects TRBV27 to TRBJ2-1; TRBD1 aligns across 8 bases. This CDR3 is 14 amino acids long. Germline V lookup: CDR1 MNHEY, CDR2 SMNVEV (reference sequence). The CDR3 is CANSVQGGYNEQFF. CDR3 DNA sequence: TGTGCCAACAGTGTACAGGGGGGTTACAATGAGCAGTTCTTC.

There are many counts of this clonotype. The V gene is TRBV29-1, the J gene TRBJ1-4, with TRBD1 as a possible D gene (6 bases). Trimming stripped 6 bases from V and 3 bases from J, with 17 bases between. CDR1 SQVTM and CDR2 ANQGSEA come from the germline V gene. CDR3 length: 15 residues. The CDR3 sequence is CSVSWGARANEKLFF. DNA for the CDR3: TGCAGCGTCTCCTGGGGGGCGAGGGCTAATGAAAAACTGTTTTTT.

The rearrangement joins TRBV11-3 to TRBJ2-5; 8 bases are a match to TRBD2. Trimming took 5 bases from V and 5 from J; bases not matched to a gene: 22. The CDR3 consists of 19 residues. The germline gives CDR1 SGHNT, CDR2 YENEEA. CDR3 coding DNA: TGTGCCAGCAGCCAAATAAAGGTGTTCGAGCGGGAGCCACGGGAGACCCAGTACTTC. Translation gives CASSQIKVFEREPRETQYF.

The chain has TRBV7-9 and TRBJ2-6, with 8 bases that match TRBD1. The CDR3 runs to 17 residues. Germline V CDR1 and CDR2: SEHNR, FQNEAQ (reference sequence). J lost 4 bases, V lost 6 bases, and 11 bases had no gene match. CDR3 sequence: CASSGGTGSLGANVLTF. In DNA form, the CDR3 reads TGTGCCAGCAGTGGTGGGACAGGAAGTCTCGGGGCCAACGTCCTGACTTTC.

This clonotype has just a few counts. The chain joins TRBV28 to TRBJ2-6, with no clear D. Germline V gene data show CDR1 as MDHEN and CDR2 as SYDVKM. V was clipped by 4 bases and J by 2 bases, with 6 bases between them. The CDR3 is 14 residues long. For the CDR3, the DNA is TGTGCCAGCAGTTCGGCCACTGGGGCCAACGTCCTGACTTTC. Translated, it gives CASSSATGANVLTF.